These T cell receptor beta chains were read from a single sample in a study of blood T cells in healthy people across ages. A single record per CDR3 protein comes from TCRdb applying MiXCR to the 5' RACE reads. The sample records 550,000 to 700,000 distinct CDR3 sequences, about 26% being singletons. The sequenced sample was blood. The receptors were gathered from a woman in her 70s in good health. CDR3s include the opening cysteine and the closing phenylalanine or tryptophan. The D gene is left open where the match is weak. The size entry is marked missing in some rows and otherwise reads once, few, many or a size class.

cdr3_nt cdr3_aa clone_size v_call d_call j_call
TGCAGCGTTGGTGGACAGGGAGGAAACATTCAGTACTTC CSVGGQGGNIQYF NA TRBV29-1 TRBD1 TRBJ2-4
TGTGCCAGCAGCCAAGGAGTAGGGACCGTGAACACTGAAGCTTTCTTT CASSQGVGTVNTEAFF NA TRBV14 NA TRBJ1-1
TGTGCCAGCAGAATGGGGCGGACAGGAAAAGGTTTCTTT CASRMGRTGKGFF NA TRBV6-5 TRBD1 TRBJ1-1
TGCAGCGTTGAATCGGCTAGCGGGGGGACAGATACGCAGTATTTT CSVESASGGTDTQYF few TRBV29-1 TRBD2 TRBJ2-3
TGCGCCAGCAGCAGAGCACCCGAACCCTACAATGAGCAGTTCTTC CASSRAPEPYNEQFF few TRBV5-1 NA TRBJ2-1
TGTGCCAGCAGCCCTCTCCGGGGGCCCCAGCATTTT CASSPLRGPQHF NA TRBV3-1 NA TRBJ1-5
TGCAGTGCTCCCGGCGACAGAGGTCAGCCCCAGCATTTT CSAPGDRGQPQHF few TRBV20-1 NA TRBJ1-5
TGTGCCAGCAGCTTAGAAGGGGGGGCGCGACAAGAGACCCAGTACTTC CASSLEGGARQETQYF few TRBV11-3 NA TRBJ2-5
TGCGCCAGCAGTTTTCGGGGCCTCCCCAATCAGCCCCAGCATTTT CASSFRGLPNQPQHF NA TRBV5-1 NA TRBJ1-5
TGTGCCAGCAGGGGAACAGGGGGTACCTACGAGCAGTACTTC CASRGTGGTYEQYF few TRBV7-2 TRBD1 TRBJ2-7
TGTGCCAGCAGACGGACAGAATTAAACACTGAAGCTTTCTTT CASRRTELNTEAFF few TRBV12-3/TRBV12-4 NA TRBJ1-1
TGTGCCAGCAGCCCGACGGTGGGGACTGAAGCTTTCTTT CASSPTVGTEAFF NA TRBV6-5 NA TRBJ1-1
TGTGCCAGCAGCGACACCCAAAAGGATGAAAAACTGTTTTTT CASSDTQKDEKLFF few TRBV12-3/TRBV12-4 NA TRBJ1-4
TGCAGTGCTAAAGCAGACAATGAGCAGTTCTTC CSAKADNEQFF NA TRBV20-1 NA TRBJ2-1
TGTGCCAGCAGCTTACAACGGGTTAGCACAGATACGCAGTATTTT CASSLQRVSTDTQYF NA TRBV7-2 NA TRBJ2-3
TGCAGCGTTGGGGTGGGGTCCTACAATGAGCAGTTCTTC CSVGVGSYNEQFF NA TRBV29-1 NA TRBJ2-1
TGTGCCAGCACCCTGGCAGATACGCAGTATTTT CASTLADTQYF few TRBV2 NA TRBJ2-3
TGTGCCAGCAGTTTTGGTGGTGGGGGGCGCGCAGATACGCAGTATTTT CASSFGGGGRADTQYF NA TRBV12-3/TRBV12-4 NA TRBJ2-3
TGTGCCACCGACGGACAGGGCCAAGAGACCCAGTACTTC CATDGQGQETQYF few TRBV2 TRBD1 TRBJ2-5
TGTGCCAGCAGCGAGAAGGGGTCAGGGACTGAAGCTTTCTTT CASSEKGSGTEAFF NA TRBV7-2 NA TRBJ1-1
TGCAGTGGCGCGACGGGGGGCGTTGGAGGCTACACCTTC CSGATGGVGGYTF many TRBV20-1 NA TRBJ1-2
TGTGCCAGCAGCCAAGAGGGACAGGGAACCTACAATGAGCAGTTCTTC CASSQEGQGTYNEQFF NA TRBV4-2 TRBD1 TRBJ2-1
TGCAGTGCCCGTCACCGCGGGGGAACCTACAATGAGCAGTTCTTC CSARHRGGTYNEQFF NA TRBV20-1 TRBD2 TRBJ2-1
TGCAGTGTCAGGACTAGCGGCACCGGGGAGCTGTTTTTT CSVRTSGTGELFF few TRBV20-1 TRBD2 TRBJ2-2
TGTGCCAGCACCTCCGAATACAGGGGCCCGAGGGGGTATGAAGCTTTCTTT CASTSEYRGPRGYEAFF few TRBV27 TRBD1 TRBJ1-1
TGTGCCAGCAGCCAAGATGGGGGGGGCGAAAAACTGTTTTTT CASSQDGGGEKLFF few TRBV4-2 NA TRBJ1-4
TGCAGCGTTCAGGGATGGGGCACTGAAGCTTTCTTT CSVQGWGTEAFF few TRBV29-1 NA TRBJ1-1
TGTGCCAGCACCCCGGGGCAGGGGGTCACTGAAGCTTTCTTT CASTPGQGVTEAFF once TRBV13 TRBD1 TRBJ1-1
TGTGCCATCAGAGAAGACAGGGACAATGAGCAGTTCTTC CAIREDRDNEQFF few TRBV10-3 TRBD1 TRBJ2-1
TGTGCCAGCAGCTCCCACGGGGGCCCTGGAAACACCATATATTTT CASSSHGGPGNTIYF few TRBV7-2 NA TRBJ1-3
TGCGCCAGCAGCCCCCCCGGGACAGGGGGCTCGGGAAAACTGTTTTTT CASSPPGTGGSGKLFF NA TRBV5-1 TRBD1 TRBJ1-4
TGTGCCAGCAGACCGACAGGTGAAAGCAATCAGCCCCAGCATTTT CASRPTGESNQPQHF NA TRBV6-2/TRBV6-3 NA TRBJ1-5
TGCAGCGTTGTCACATTGAAAGAGACCCAGTACTTC CSVVTLKETQYF NA TRBV29-1 NA TRBJ2-5
TGTGCCAGCAGTTTAGCGGCAGGCCCCCTTACGTTCTTC CASSLAAGPLTFF NA TRBV12-3/TRBV12-4 NA TRBJ2-1
TGTGCCAGCAAACCGGGAGTTAACCAAGAGACCCAGTACTTC CASKPGVNQETQYF NA TRBV2 NA TRBJ2-5
TGTGCCAGCAGTCAACCGGGAGAAAAACTGTTTTTT CASSQPGEKLFF few TRBV6-5 NA TRBJ1-4
TGTGCCATCAGTGCAGGCGGAAAGAACACTGAAGCTTTCTTT CAISAGGKNTEAFF NA TRBV10-3 NA TRBJ1-1
TGTGCCAGCAGCTTAAAGGGATTGAACACTGAAGCTTTCTTT CASSLKGLNTEAFF NA TRBV7-9 NA TRBJ1-1
TGTGCCAGCAGTGAAGCGGCGGGACAGGGGACCAGTAGAGGCTACGAGCAGTACTTC CASSEAAGQGTSRGYEQYF many TRBV6-1 TRBD1 TRBJ2-7
TGTGCCAGCAGCCCCCGGGGAGGGGCATCTCAAGATACGCAGTATTTT CASSPRGGASQDTQYF NA TRBV5-5 TRBD2 TRBJ2-3
TGCAGTGCTCGAAGCGGACAAATAAACACAGATACGCAGTATTTT CSARSGQINTDTQYF few TRBV20-1 NA TRBJ2-3
TGTGCCAGCAGCTTAGCGCGACAGGGTTTCTACGAGCAGTACTTC CASSLARQGFYEQYF few TRBV7-2 TRBD1 TRBJ2-7